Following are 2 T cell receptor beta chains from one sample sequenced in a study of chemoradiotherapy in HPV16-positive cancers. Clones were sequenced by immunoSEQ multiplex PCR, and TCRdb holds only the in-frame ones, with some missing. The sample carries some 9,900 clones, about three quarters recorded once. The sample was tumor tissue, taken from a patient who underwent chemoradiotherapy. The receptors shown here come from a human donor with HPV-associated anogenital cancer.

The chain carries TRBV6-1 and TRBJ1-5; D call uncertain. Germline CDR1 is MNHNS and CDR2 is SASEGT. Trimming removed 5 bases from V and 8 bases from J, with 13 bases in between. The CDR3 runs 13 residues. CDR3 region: CASSPRGTEPQHF. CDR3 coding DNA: TGTGCCAGCAGTCCCCGGGGAACTGAGCCCCAGCATTTT.

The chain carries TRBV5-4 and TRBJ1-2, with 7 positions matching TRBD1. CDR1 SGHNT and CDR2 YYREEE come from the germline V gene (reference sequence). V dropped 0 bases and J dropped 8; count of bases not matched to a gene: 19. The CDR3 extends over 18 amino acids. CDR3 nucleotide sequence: TGTGCCAGCAGCTTGGGGACGGCAGGGGGGCCTTTTGCAGGAGGCTACACCTTC. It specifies CASSLGTAGGPFAGGYTF.